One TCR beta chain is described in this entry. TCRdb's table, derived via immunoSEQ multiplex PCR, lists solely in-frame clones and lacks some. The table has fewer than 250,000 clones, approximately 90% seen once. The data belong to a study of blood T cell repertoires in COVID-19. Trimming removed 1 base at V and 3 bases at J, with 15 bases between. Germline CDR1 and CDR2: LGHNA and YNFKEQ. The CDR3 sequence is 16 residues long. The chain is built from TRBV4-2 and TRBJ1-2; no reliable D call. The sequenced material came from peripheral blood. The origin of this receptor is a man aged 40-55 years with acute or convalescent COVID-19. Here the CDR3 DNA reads TGTGCCAGCAGCCAAGCTGGGAGATCCCCTGACTATGGCTACACCTTC. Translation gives CASSQAGRSPDYGYTF.